These 20 T cell receptor beta chains came from one sample sequenced in a study. TCRdb recomputed calls from the reads with MiXCR, one row per CDR3 protein. The data hold several hundred distinct CDR3 sequences, with more than 30% observed a single time. Sequencing input: CD8+ T cells (not recorded whether cultured). All receptors come from a female donor.

To note about this clonotype: With a much larger clone just one base away, this may be a read error. The V and J genes are TRBV19 and TRBJ2-1; D perhaps matches TRBD2 (5 bases). The CDR3 extends over 14 amino acids. CDR1 is LNHDA and CDR2 is SQIVND in the germline V gene (reference sequence). CDR3 loop: CASGITGTYNEQFF. The CDR3 DNA follows: TGTGCCAGTGGTATCACGGGGACCTACAATGAGCAGTTCTTC.

By proportion, this clonotype is large. This chain uses TRBV19 with TRBJ2-7, with D unclear. CDR3 length: 13 amino acids. Germline V gene lookup returns CDR1 LNHDA and CDR2 SQIVND (reference sequence). The ends were cut back, 3 bases at V and 2 bases at J, with 8 bases in the middle. The DNA of the CDR3 is TGTGCCAGTAGTATGAGGTGGGCCTACGAGCAGTACTTC. Amino acids: CASSMRWAYEQYF.

This clonotype is categorized as medium-sized. The V and J genes are TRBV5-1 and TRBJ2-4, with D possibly being TRBD1 or TRBD2 (5 bases each). This CDR3 region has 17 residues. The V gene's germline CDR1 is SGHRS and CDR2 YFSETQ. With 2 bases removed from V and 0 bases from J, the gap between germline ends came to 15 bases. In DNA, the CDR3 is TGCGCCAGCAGCTTCCGGCGCCCGGGGCTAGCCAAAAACATTCAGTACTTC. It encodes CASSFRRPGLAKNIQYF.

This clonotype has more than one count but fewer than ten. One junction end does not reproduce the germline sequence, and a read error may be involved. The rearrangement links TRBV19 to TRBJ2-3, with D perhaps matching TRBD1 (5 bases). From germline, CDR1 is LNHDA and CDR2 SQIVND (reference sequence). The CDR3 consists of 13 residues. The CDR3 protein is CASSSRSTDTRYF. The CDR3 DNA sequence: TGTGCCAGTAGTTCCCGATCGACAGATACGCGGTATTTT.

In regard to this clonotype: One end of the junction is discordant with germline, which a read error may explain. The chain combines TRBV19 with TRBJ2-3; perhaps D is TRBD1 or TRBD2 (5 bases each). The CDR3 is 13 residues long. Germline V CDR1 and CDR2: LNHDA, SQIVND (reference sequence). The CDR3 sequence: CASSGRSTGTQYF. The CDR3 bases are TGTGCCAGTTCGGGACGGAGCACAGGTACGCAGTATTTT.

In the case of this clonotype: An end of the junction does not agree with germline; a read error may underlie this. The chain uses TRBV27 and TRBJ2-1; D remains ambiguous. CDR3 length equals 17 residues. The V gene's germline CDR1 is MNHEY and CDR2 SMNVEV (reference sequence). This chain's CDR3 is CAGSTLFAVSSYNEQFF. CDR3 coding DNA: TGTGCCGGCAGTACACTTTTTGCGGTGAGCTCCTACAATGAGCAGTTCTTC.

By its share, this clonotype is large (0.1 to 1%). The chain carries TRBV29-1 and TRBJ1-2, with no clear D. Germline CDR1 is SQVTM and CDR2 is ANQGSEA. Trimming removed 7 bases from V and 8 bases from J, with 17 bases in between. The CDR3 has 12 amino acids. Here the CDR3 DNA reads TGCAGCGCAGCCTTAAGACGGAGAGGCTACACCTTC. This translates into CSAALRRRGYTF.

This clonotype is large in the sample. V is TRBV19 and J is TRBJ2-1; perhaps TRBD1 as D (6 bases). CDR3 size: 11 residues. The V and J ends lost 4 bases and 12 bases respectively, with 10 bases between them. From germline, CDR1 is LNHDA and CDR2 SQIVND (reference sequence). Here the CDR3 DNA reads TGTGCCAGTAGTACCGGGACACCGCAGTTCTTC. Translating it yields CASSTGTPQFF.

A remark on this clonotype: This may be a read error, as it is one base from a much larger clone. The chain couples TRBV25-1 to TRBJ1-1; D is perhaps TRBD1 (6 bases). V was trimmed by 6 bases and J by 5 bases, leaving 16 bases between them. In germline, CDR1 is MGHDK, CDR2 SYGVNS. CDR3 length: 14 amino acids. CDR3 residues: CASRGGREGTEAFF. Here the CDR3 DNA reads TGTGCCAGCAGGGGGGGCAGGGAGGGGACTGAAGCTTTCTTT.

This clonotype is termed large. The chain couples TRBV28 to TRBJ2-5, with 7 bases fitting TRBD1. The CDR3 runs 15 residues. Per germline, CDR1 MDHEN and CDR2 SYDVKM. With V trimmed by 3 bases and J by 2 bases, 6 bases remained unmatched. DNA of the CDR3: TGTGCCAGCAGTTTTTCGCAGGGGGAGCAAGAGACCCAGTACTTC. Protein: CASSFSQGEQETQYF.

About this clonotype: Given a much more abundant clone one base away, this may be a read error. The chain links TRBV19 to TRBJ1-5; D unresolved. Germline V gene lookup returns CDR1 LNHDA and CDR2 SQIVND (reference sequence). There are 13 residues in the CDR3. This CDR3 reads CACSTRSTEAQHF. The CDR3 DNA reads as TGTGCCTGTAGTACACGGTCCACGGAGGCCCAGCATTTT.

This clonotype qualifies as large. In DNA form, the CDR3 reads TGCGCCAGCAGTCACCGGACAGGGGATGAAAAACTGTTTTTT. Its protein is CASSHRTGDEKLFF. The V call is TRBV23-1, the J call TRBJ1-4, with 9 bases aligning to TRBD1. TRBV23-1 is marked as an open reading frame, function uncertain. This CDR3 has 14 amino acids. V was pared by 3 bases and J by 6 bases, with 2 bases of the junction left unmatched.

The chain links TRBV19 to TRBJ2-3; D gene uncertain. The germline V gene encodes CDR1 LNHDA and CDR2 SQIVND (reference sequence). Trimming stripped 5 bases from V and 0 bases from J, with 6 bases between. The CDR3 runs 13 residues. CDR3 coding DNA: TGTGCCAGTAGTCTCTATAGCACAGATACGCAGTATTTT. It encodes CASSLYSTDTQYF.

Worth noting for this clonotype: Here the CDR3 omits its conserved ending phenylalanine or tryptophan, so a read error is the likely source. The DNA is omitted, as the CDR3 cannot be located on it reliably, and the CDR3 follows TCRdb's listing. This rearrangement joins TRBV19 to TRBJ2-7. Germline V gives CDR1 LNHDA, CDR2 SQIVND (reference sequence). Termini included, the CDR3 measures 13 amino acids. The CDR3 is CASSYRSAYEQCS.

This clonotype is medium-sized in the sample. The chain uses TRBV4-1 and TRBJ2-7; D remains ambiguous. V was clipped by 1 base and J by 6 bases, with 10 bases between them. CDR3 length: 13 residues. Germline CDR1 MGHRA, CDR2 YSYEKL. This CDR3 is CASSQGSMGEQYF. Written as DNA, the CDR3 is TGCGCCAGCAGCCAAGGCAGTATGGGCGAGCAGTACTTC.

Points on this clonotype: Germline is not matched at one junction end, which may reflect a read error. The gene calls are TRBV19 and TRBJ2-2; D may be TRBD2 (5 bases). The CDR3 sequence is 13 residues long. Germline-derived CDR1 and CDR2 are LNHDA and SQIVND (reference sequence). The CDR3: CASSLQSTGEQFF. CDR3 sequence (DNA): TGTGCCAGTAGCTTACAGAGCACCGGGGAGCAGTTTTTT.

In regard to this clonotype: Because it lacks the conserved phenylalanine or tryptophan at the end, this CDR3 is likely a read error. The V call is TRBV19, the J call TRBJ2-7; D ambiguous. There are 13 residues in the CDR3. Germline V CDR1 and CDR2: LNHDA, SQIVND (reference sequence). CDR3 nucleotide sequence: TGTTCCAGTAGTATAAGGAGCTCCTACGAGCAGTACTCC. The encoded protein is CSSSIRSSYEQYS.

In its sample, this clonotype is medium-sized (0.01 to 0.1%). CDR3 sequence reads: CASAWIGTGELFF. Here the CDR3 DNA reads TGTGCCAGTGCCTGGATAGGTACCGGGGAGCTGTTTTTT. V usage is TRBV19 and J usage is TRBJ2-2, with D hard to call. Trimming took off 8 bases at V and 5 bases at J, with 12 bases between the two ends. Germline assignment: CDR1 LNHDA and CDR2 SQIVND (reference sequence). CDR3 length: 13 residues.

In its sample, this clonotype was seen once. With a much larger clone just one base away, this may be a read error. This chain connects TRBV19 to TRBJ1-1; D remains ambiguous. Between the trimmed V and J ends, which lost 6 bases and 1 base, there was a span of 12 bases. The V gene's germline CDR1 is LNHDA and CDR2 SQIVND (reference sequence). This CDR3 is built from 14 residues. The CDR3 DNA is TGTGCCAGTAGCAAAGCAATAGGGAACACTGAAGCTTTCTTT. Translating gives CASSKAIGNTEAFF.

By its share, this clonotype is medium-sized. The rearrangement joins TRBV19 to TRBJ2-3; D unclear. Germline V lookup: CDR1 LNHDA, CDR2 SQIVND (reference sequence). The CDR3 consists of 13 residues. Trimming left V 4 bases short and J 2 bases short, with 7 bases between. Written as DNA, the CDR3 is TGTGCCAGTAGTACCTACCACACAGATACGCAGTATTTT. Its protein is CASSTYHTDTQYF.